A single sample is the source of the 27 T cell receptor beta chains below, sequenced in a study of cytomegalovirus exposure and HLA in healthy donors. PCR amplification relied on 60 Vbeta primers (plus 13 Jbeta primers). This table comes from immunoSEQ multiplex PCR, and its TCRdb copy is limited to in-frame clones, with some not included. Its table records about 30,000 clones. Sequencing was carried out using PBMCs. These receptors were collected from a female donor in good health and CMV-seronegative.

The chain employs TRBV7-2 and TRBJ2-5, with D possibly being TRBD2 (6 bases). Germline CDR1 reads SGHTA; CDR2 reads FQGNSA. V dropped 6 bases and J dropped 5 bases, with 19 bases sitting between them. This CDR3 has 15 residues. The CDR3 nucleotides are TGTGCCAGCAGGAACAGACGCGGGGTCGGCGAGACCCAGTACTTC. This gives the protein CASRNRRGVGETQYF.

J is TRBJ2-1 and V is TRBV7-8, with 11 bases aligning to TRBD1. Germline V lookup: CDR1 SGHVS, CDR2 FQNEAQ. With V trimmed by 4 bases and J by 7 bases, 6 bases remained unmatched. The CDR3 has 15 residues. The CDR3 sequence is CASSSGQGAGNEQFF. The CDR3 bases are TGTGCCAGCAGCTCCGGACAGGGGGCGGGAAATGAGCAGTTCTTC.

The rearrangement uses TRBV4-2 and TRBJ1-5; D is perhaps TRBD1 (5 bases). Trimming removed 4 bases at V and 5 bases at J, with 27 bases between. Germline V lookup: CDR1 LGHNA, CDR2 YNFKEQ. The CDR3 sequence is 19 residues long. The CDR3 sequence is CASSRNGDGGVYVDQPQHF. The CDR3 nucleotides are TGTGCCAGCAGCCGAAATGGGGACGGGGGGGTTTATGTGGATCAGCCCCAGCATTTT.

The chain joins TRBV6-5 to TRBJ2-3, with TRBD1 identical over 8 bases. The CDR3 spans 14 residues. Trimming took 2 bases from V and 3 from J; bases not matched to a gene: 1. Germline assignment: CDR1 MNHEY and CDR2 SVGAGI. CDR3 sequence: CASSYQGATDTQYF. For the CDR3, the DNA is TGTGCCAGCAGTTACCAGGGGGCTACAGATACGCAGTATTTT.

J is TRBJ2-5 and V is TRBV4-3; 9 bases fit TRBD1. V shed 0 bases and J 4 bases; nucleotides not matched to a gene: 12. The CDR3 is made up of 18 amino acids. Germline CDR1 and CDR2: LGHNA and YSLEER. The CDR3 loop reads CASSQDPNRGRGGETQYF. The CDR3 DNA is TGCGCCAGCAGCCAAGATCCCAACAGGGGGCGTGGGGGAGAGACCCAGTACTTC.

V usage is TRBV2 and J usage is TRBJ2-5; no reliable D call. CDR1 and CDR2 (germline): SNHLY, FYNNEI. V lost 7 bases, J lost 3 bases, and 6 bases lay in between. This CDR3 is 11 amino acids long. CDR3 in DNA: TGTGCCAGCAAGTTAGAAGAGACCCAGTACTTC. Translating it yields CASKLEETQYF.

V and J are TRBV6-4 and TRBJ2-3; 7 positions match TRBD2. CDR3 length equals 15 residues. The V and J ends lost 0 bases and 0 bases, in that order; junction bases with no gene match: 0. Looked up from germline, CDR1 is MRHNA and CDR2 is SNTAGT. The CDR3 sequence is CASSDSGGSTDTQYF. DNA of the CDR3: TGTGCCAGCAGTGACTCGGGGGGGAGCACAGATACGCAGTATTTT.

This chain connects TRBV19 to TRBJ1-5, with 7 bases identical to TRBD1. The germline CDR1 and CDR2 sequences are LNHDA and SQIVND (reference sequence). CDR3 size: 15 residues. V shed 5 bases, J shed 3 bases, and the junction held 7 bases outside the gene matches. CDR3: CASSPGTAANQPQHF. The CDR3 nucleotides read TGTGCCAGTAGTCCCGGGACAGCTGCCAATCAGCCCCAGCATTTT.

The chain couples TRBV6-6 to TRBJ2-5, with 9 bases fitting TRBD1. Germline CDR1 is MNHNY and CDR2 is SVGAGI (reference sequence). This CDR3 region has 15 residues. With 6 bases clipped from V and 2 bases from J, the junction kept 7 bases outside the gene matches. The CDR3 region has the DNA TGTGCCAGCAGCCCACGGACAGGGGAACAAGAGACCCAGTACTTC. Its protein product is CASSPRTGEQETQYF.

The chain recombines TRBV7-2 with TRBJ1-1; D is ambiguous. V lost 7 bases and J 3 bases, leaving 18 bases between the germline ends. The CDR3 has 15 amino acids. The germline CDR1 and CDR2 sequences are SGHTA and FQGNSA. CDR3 sequence: CASTYPGRWDTEAFF. In nucleotides, the CDR3 is TGTGCCAGCACTTACCCCGGGAGATGGGACACTGAAGCTTTCTTT.

The chain uses TRBV2 and TRBJ1-4, with D tentatively TRBD1 (5 bases). Germline lookup yields CDR1 SNHLY and CDR2 FYNNEI. Trimming took 7 bases from V and 8 from J, leaving 17 bases between them. The length of the CDR3 is 14 residues. The CDR3 is CASTGQGLGEKLFF. The CDR3 region has the DNA TGTGCCAGCACGGGGCAGGGACTAGGCGAAAAACTGTTTTTT.

Comments on this clone: The junction departs from the called germline gene at one end, perhaps through a read error. The gene calls are TRBV19 and TRBJ2-6; D is possibly TRBD2 (6 bases). CDR3 length: 16 residues. Germline lookup yields CDR1 LNHDA and CDR2 SQIVND (reference sequence). CDR3 in DNA: TGTACCAGTAGTATAGATCGGGGGAGCTGGGCCAACGTCCTGACTTTC. Translation gives CTSSIDRGSWANVLTF.

V gene TRBV19 combines with J gene TRBJ1-3; D remains unclear. This CDR3 has 13 residues. Trimming removed 5 bases from V and 0 bases from J, with 5 bases in between. Germline-derived CDR1 and CDR2 are LNHDA and SQIVND (reference sequence). CDR3 nucleotides: TGTGCCAGTAGTCCAGGCTCTGGAAACACCATATATTTT. Residues: CASSPGSGNTIYF.

The CDR3 sequence is CSAYTGELFF. The CDR3 DNA reads TGCAGCGCATACACCGGGGAGCTGTTTTTT. The chain uses TRBV29-1 and TRBJ2-2, with no clear D. V lost 7 bases and J lost 3, with 3 bases in between. Per the germline V gene, CDR1 is SQVTM and CDR2 is ANQGSEA. The CDR3 loop spans 10 amino acids.

The CDR3 DNA is TGCGCCAGCAGCTTGGCTAGCGGGTCCCCCTCCTACAATGAGCAGTTCTTC. Translation: CASSLASGSPSYNEQFF. This rearrangement joins TRBV5-1 to TRBJ2-1; TRBD2 aligns across 8 bases. This CDR3 is 17 amino acids long. Unmatched junction bases numbered 5, after V lost 0 bases and J lost 0 bases. Germline V gives CDR1 SGHRS, CDR2 YFSETQ.

The rearrangement joins TRBV19 to TRBJ1-1; D might be TRBD1 (6 bases). Germline CDR1 is LNHDA and CDR2 is SQIVND (reference sequence). The CDR3 length is 12 residues. Trimming took off 3 bases at V and 6 bases at J, with 8 bases between the two ends. The CDR3 DNA reads as TGTGCCAGTAGTATGACAGGAGCTGAAGCTTTCTTT. Translation: CASSMTGAEAFF.

The chain joins TRBV4-1 to TRBJ2-5; 9 nucleotides line up with TRBD2. The CDR3 extends over 17 amino acids. The germline gives CDR1 MGHRA, CDR2 YSYEKL. V shed 4 bases, J shed 0 bases, and the junction held 9 bases outside the gene matches. In DNA, the CDR3 is TGCGCCAGCAGCCGAGCCGGGCGGGGGGGGTACCAAGAGACCCAGTACTTC. Translation gives CASSRAGRGGYQETQYF.

The chain couples TRBV6-5 to TRBJ2-7, with a tentative D call TRBD1 (5 bases). The CDR3 loop spans 14 amino acids. In germline, CDR1 is MNHEY, CDR2 SVGAGI. V was cut by 2 bases and J by 6 bases, with 14 bases left in between. CDR3 sequence: CASSYGADGAEQYF. The CDR3 DNA reads as TGTGCCAGCAGTTACGGGGCGGACGGCGCCGAGCAGTACTTC.

The V and J genes are TRBV30 and TRBJ1-5, with 8 bases that match TRBD1. The V and J ends lost 2 bases and 6 bases, in that order; junction bases with no gene match: 6. This CDR3 contains 14 residues. Per germline, CDR1 GTSNPN and CDR2 SVGIG (reference sequence). CDR3 nucleotide sequence: TGTGCCTGGAGTTTGACAGGGGAGAGTCAGCCCCAGCATTTT. Protein: CAWSLTGESQPQHF.

The J gene is TRBJ2-5, the V gene TRBV7-6; no clear D. The CDR3 contains 16 residues. Germline V lookup: CDR1 SGHVS, CDR2 FNYEAQ. Trimming left V 3 bases short and J 1 base short, with 15 bases between. CDR3 amino acids: CASSFLSAGAQETQYF. CDR3 bases: TGTGCCAGCAGCTTCCTGAGTGCCGGAGCCCAAGAGACCCAGTACTTC.

Worth noting for this clone: Additional DNA sequences in this sample encode the identical CDR3. V is TRBV6-4 and J is TRBJ2-1, with TRBD2 matching over 11 bases. CDR3 length equals 15 residues. CDR1 and CDR2 from the germline V gene are MRHNA and SNTAGT. V lost 0 bases to trimming and J lost 7 bases; unmatched junction nucleotides: 2. The CDR3 protein is CASSDSSGGANEQFF. CDR3 nucleotides: TGTGCCAGCAGTGACTCTAGCGGGGGGGCAAATGAGCAGTTCTTC.

The gene calls are TRBV2 and TRBJ1-6; D is possibly TRBD1 (5 bases). There are 16 residues in the CDR3. Germline V gene sequence: CDR1 SNHLY, CDR2 FYNNEI. V lost 0 bases, J lost 10 bases, and 16 bases lay in between. CDR3 coding DNA: TGTGCCAGCAGTGAAGCGCTTGCTAGGGGAGGGTCACCCCTCCACTTT. Translated: CASSEALARGGSPLHF.

Its frequency marks this clone as medium-sized. V usage is TRBV10-3 and J usage is TRBJ1-4, with 8 positions matching TRBD1. The J segment lost 8 bases and the V segment lost 5 bases, leaving 7 bases of the junction unmatched. CDR3 size: 14 residues. In germline, CDR1 is ENHRY, CDR2 SYGVKD. The CDR3 DNA follows: TGTGCCATCAGTACCGGGACAGGAGGGGAAAAACTGTTTTTT. Protein: CAISTGTGGEKLFF.

This chain links TRBV19 with TRBJ1-5; 7 nucleotides line up with TRBD1. Germline CDR1 is LNHDA and CDR2 is SQIVND (reference sequence). The CDR3 sequence is 15 residues long. V lost 1 base and J lost 5; bases outside the gene matches: 5. CDR3 protein: CASSIVNRGDQPQHF. CDR3 sequence (DNA): TGTGCCAGTAGTATAGTCAACAGGGGAGATCAGCCCCAGCATTTT.

The J gene is TRBJ1-2, the V gene TRBV6-5, with TRBD1 matching over 7 bases. Germline CDR1 and CDR2: MNHEY and SVGAGI. The V and J ends lost 5 bases and 4 bases, in that order; junction bases with no gene match: 4. The CDR3 totals 13 residues. CDR3 sequence: CASSRTGIYGYTF. The DNA of the CDR3 is TGTGCCAGCAGTCGGACAGGAATCTATGGCTACACCTTC.

The chain is built from TRBV6-5 and TRBJ2-1; D perhaps matches TRBD2 (6 bases). Germline assignment: CDR1 MNHEY and CDR2 SVGAGI. The CDR3 spans 14 residues. V was trimmed by 5 bases and J by 3 bases, leaving 11 bases between them. The CDR3 DNA reads TGTGCCAGCAGTCAACGGCGGGGCTACAATGAGCAGTTCTTC. Translated: CASSQRRGYNEQFF.

This chain uses TRBV29-1 with TRBJ1-1; D ambiguous. Germline V CDR1 and CDR2: SQVTM, ANQGSEA. Trimming took off 3 bases at V and 4 bases at J, with 12 bases between the two ends. The length of the CDR3 is 13 residues. The CDR3 here is CSVEPVAVTEAFF. The CDR3 nucleotides are TGCAGCGTTGAGCCAGTGGCAGTCACTGAAGCTTTCTTT.